These 20 T cell receptor beta chains originate from one sample sequenced in a study of blood T cells in healthy people across ages. Primers used in a second PCR of about 6 to 12 cycles were a sample-barcoded 5' primer and a J-beta primer mix. TCRdb reprocessed the 5' RACE reads with MiXCR, giving one entry per CDR3 protein. The sample includes hundreds of thousands of distinct CDR3 sequences, 44% of them seen just once. The sample consisted of blood. The receptors were sampled from a man aged 55-75 years in good health.

As concerns this clonotype: The junction departs from the called germline gene at one end, perhaps through a read error. This chain connects TRBV27 to TRBJ1-4; possible D gene TRBD1, 6 bases. The CDR3 has 15 amino acids. Germline V gene data show CDR1 as MNHEY and CDR2 as SMNVEV (reference sequence). The CDR3 spells CASKTGQTTNKKLFF. The CDR3, as DNA: TGTGCTAGCAAGACCGGACAGACAACTAATAAAAAACTGTTTTTT.

With regard to this clonotype: Germline is not matched at one junction end, which may reflect a read error. The CDR3, as DNA: TGTGTCAGCAGTCCACCGAGGGTTCCGGCAGATACGCAGTATTTT. Translated: CVSSPPRVPADTQYF. The chain joins TRBV12-3 or TRBV12-4 to TRBJ2-3, with TRBD2 as a possible D gene (5 bases). CDR3 length: 15 amino acids.

In its sample, this clonotype was seen once. This rearrangement joins TRBV11-3 to TRBJ2-2; 7 bases match TRBD2. V lost 0 bases to trimming and J lost 5 bases; unmatched junction nucleotides: 9. Per the germline V gene, CDR1 is SGHNT and CDR2 is YENEEA. CDR3 length equals 17 residues. DNA of the CDR3: TGTGCCAGCAGCTTAGATCTGACTAGCCCAGGAACCGGGGAGCTGTTTTTT. Amino acid sequence: CASSLDLTSPGTGELFF.

Worth noting for this clonotype: This may come from a read error, since a much larger clone is one base off. The chain is built from TRBV2 and TRBJ2-5, with 8 bases identical to TRBD2. This CDR3 has 14 amino acids. The V gene's germline CDR1 is SNHLY and CDR2 FYNNEI. Germline trimming cut 5 bases from V and 7 bases from J; bases unmatched to any gene: 9. This CDR3 is CASSPGLAFGTQYF. The CDR3 DNA reads as TGTGCCAGCAGTCCCGGACTAGCATTTGGGACCCAGTACTTC.

This clonotype was seen ten or more times. V and J are TRBV29-1 and TRBJ2-1; a weak D match, TRBD1 (6 bases). Germline-derived CDR1 and CDR2 are SQVTM and ANQGSEA. With 2 bases removed from V and 8 bases from J, the gap between germline ends came to 19 bases. CDR3 length: 15 residues. The CDR3, as DNA: TGCAGCGTTGAAACGCCGGGACAACCTAGGGATGAGCAGTTCTTC. It specifies CSVETPGQPRDEQFF.

V is TRBV18 and J is TRBJ1-4; 9 bases match TRBD1. The germline V gene has CDR1 KGHSH and CDR2 LQKENI. The CDR3 is 16 residues long. V lost 5 bases to trimming and J lost 4 bases; unmatched junction nucleotides: 8. Here the CDR3 reads CASSRRTGENNEKLFF. In nucleotides, the CDR3 is TGTGCCAGCTCAAGACGGACAGGGGAAAATAATGAAAAACTGTTTTTT.

This clonotype was picked up a small number of times. The chain has TRBV7-8 and TRBJ2-7; 8 nucleotides align to TRBD2. This CDR3 has 15 amino acids. Germline V gene data show CDR1 as SGHVS and CDR2 as FQNEAQ. The J segment lost 1 base and the V segment lost 0 bases, leaving 2 bases of the junction unmatched. The CDR3 region has the DNA TGTGCCAGCAGCTTAGCAGCGGGGGTATCCTACGAGCAGTACTTC. It codes for CASSLAAGVSYEQYF.

This chain connects TRBV7-2 to TRBJ1-4; D is possibly TRBD1 (5 bases). V lost 4 bases and J lost 4, with 16 bases in between. CDR1 and CDR2 (germline): SGHTA, FQGNSA. This CDR3 comprises 16 residues. This CDR3 reads CASSSETVNLNEKLFF. In DNA form, the CDR3 reads TGTGCCAGCAGCTCAGAGACAGTGAACCTTAATGAAAAACTGTTTTTT. The variable domain in full, with the rest retrieved from reference TRBV7-2 and TRBJ1-4, is GAGVSQSPSNKVTEKGKDVELRCDPISGHTALYWYRQSLGQGLEFLIYFQGNSAPDKSGLPSDRFSAERTGGSVSTLTIQRTQQEDSAVYLCASSSETVNLNEKLFFGSGTQLSVL.

This clonotype has only one observation. The V and J genes are TRBV14 and TRBJ2-3; no clear D gene. Germline-derived CDR1 and CDR2 are SGHDN and FVKESK. Trimming shortened V by 3 bases and J by 4 bases, and 8 bases separated the two germline ends. CDR3 length: 13 amino acids. The CDR3 DNA follows: TGTGCCAGCAGCCATTTGGGCTCAGATACGCAGTATTTT. The encoded protein is CASSHLGSDTQYF.

This clonotype was seen just once. The rearrangement joins TRBV11-3 to TRBJ2-4, with D unresolved. CDR3 length: 12 residues. The germline V gene has CDR1 SGHNT and CDR2 YENEEA. The V gene lost 4 bases and the J gene lost 7 bases, with 8 bases spanning the gap. The CDR3 coding sequence is TGTGCCAGCAGCTCGATCAGGAACATTCAGTACTTC. This codes for CASSSIRNIQYF.

This clonotype appeared many times. The rearrangement links TRBV30 to TRBJ1-1; D is undetermined. The CDR3 is made up of 12 amino acids. Germline CDR1 and CDR2: GTSNPN and SVGIG (reference sequence). V was cut by 5 bases and J by 1 base, with 8 bases left in between. The DNA for the CDR3 is TGTGCCTGGCAGACCGAGAACACTGAAGCTTTCTTT. Its translation: CAWQTENTEAFF.

A few counts support this clonotype. This chain joins TRBV20-1 and TRBJ2-3; D not certain. Trimming left V 1 base short and J 8 bases short, with 13 bases between. The CDR3 extends over 13 amino acids. CDR1 is DFQATT, CDR2 SNEGSKA, per germline (reference sequence). Here the CDR3 DNA reads TGCAGTGCTAGAGTCAGCCACCTGGGTACGCAGTATTTT. The encoded protein is CSARVSHLGTQYF.

This clonotype was counted ten times or more. The chain carries TRBV27 and TRBJ1-2, with no clear D. This CDR3 comprises 15 residues. The germline CDR1 and CDR2 sequences are MNHEY and SMNVEV (reference sequence). Trimming took 0 bases from V and 8 from J, leaving 16 bases between them. In nucleotides, the CDR3 is TGTGCCAGCAGTTTATCGGTACGGAAATTGGGAGGCTACACCTTC. This sequence encodes CASSLSVRKLGGYTF.

The CDR3 nucleotides are TGTGCCAGCAGTCCCCGAGGGGGATCTCTCAATGAGCAGTTCTTC. Amino acids: CASSPRGGSLNEQFF. The chain recombines TRBV6-5 with TRBJ2-1; D might be TRBD1 (6 bases). Germline CDR1 and CDR2: MNHEY and SVGAGI. V lost 5 bases and J 6 bases, leaving 17 bases between the germline ends. The CDR3 sequence is 15 residues long.

This clonotype has just a few counts. The chain's CDR3 is CASSPGGRTVSYEQYF. CDR3 nucleotides: TGCGCCAGCAGCCCGGGGGGGAGGACGGTCTCCTACGAGCAGTACTTC. This chain links TRBV5-1 with TRBJ2-7; 8 nucleotides align to TRBD2. The CDR3 is 16 residues long. The germline V gene has CDR1 SGHRS and CDR2 YFSETQ. The ends lost 4 bases at V and 0 bases at J; junction bases unmatched: 9.

Only a few counts were recorded for this clonotype. The chain recombines TRBV20-1 with TRBJ2-7, with TRBD1 matching over 11 bases. The CDR3 extends over 15 amino acids. Germline V gives CDR1 DFQATT, CDR2 SNEGSKA (reference sequence). The V segment lost 2 bases and the J segment 5 bases; nucleotides outside the gene matches: 8. The CDR3 coding sequence is TGCAGTGCTAGAAGCAGCGGGACAGGGGGTCACGAGCAGTACTTC. This sequence encodes CSARSSGTGGHEQYF.

This clonotype was recorded a few times. This chain joins TRBV4-1 and TRBJ2-2; TRBD1 matches at 11 bases. This CDR3 contains 15 residues. Germline V gene lookup returns CDR1 MGHRA and CDR2 YSYEKL. Unmatched junction bases numbered 2, after V lost 3 bases and J lost 5 bases. The CDR3 DNA sequence: TGCGCCAGCAGCCATCGGGACAGGGGGACCGGGGAGCTGTTTTTT. As protein: CASSHRDRGTGELFF.

This clonotype has a count of ten or more. The chain is built from TRBV7-2 and TRBJ1-4; D is ambiguous. The CDR3 sequence is 13 residues long. V lost 1 base and J lost 6, with 6 bases in between. The germline V gene encodes CDR1 SGHTA and CDR2 FQGNSA. CDR3 nucleotide sequence: TGTGCCAGCAGCTTAGTCGCGGATGAAAAACTGTTTTTT. Translating it yields CASSLVADEKLFF.

The table lists this clonotype with a few counts. The V call is TRBV20-1, the J call TRBJ2-3; TRBD2 matches at 7 bases. The ends lost 3 bases at V and 6 bases at J; junction bases unmatched: 3. This CDR3 contains 12 residues. Germline lookup yields CDR1 DFQATT and CDR2 SNEGSKA (reference sequence). The CDR3 spells CSARGGLDTQYF. The DNA for the CDR3 is TGCAGTGCTAGGGGAGGGCTCGATACGCAGTATTTT.

The V and J genes are TRBV7-9 and TRBJ2-3; no clear D. The CDR3 runs 16 residues. Trimming removed 6 bases from V and 2 bases from J, with 18 bases in between. Germline V lookup: CDR1 SEHNR, CDR2 FQNEAQ (reference sequence). Written as DNA, the CDR3 is TGTGCCAGCAGTCCCCCCGGAAGTGGGATCACAGATACGCAGTATTTT. Amino acid sequence: CASSPPGSGITDTQYF. The variable domain in full, with the rest retrieved from reference TRBV7-9 and TRBJ2-3, is DTGVSQNPRHKITKRGQNVTFRCDPISEHNRLYWYRQTLGQGPEFLTYFQNEAQLEKSRLLSDRFSAERPKGSFSTLEIQRTEQGDSAMYLCASSPPGSGITDTQYFGPGTRLTVL.